This T cell receptor beta chain was documented in a study of blood T cell repertoires in COVID-19. The CDR3 covers 14 residues. The V gene lost 5 bases and the J gene lost 4 bases, with 14 bases spanning the gap. Germline CDR1 is MNHEY and CDR2 is SMNVEV (reference sequence). Points on this clone: At the DNA level, this CDR3 is encoded by other sequences in the same sample as well.

TCRdb's table, derived via immunoSEQ multiplex PCR, lists solely in-frame clones and lacks some. The sample yields hundreds of thousands of clones, roughly 89% seen once. V gene TRBV27 combines with J gene TRBJ2-5, with a weak D call TRBD1 (8 bases). The sequence was obtained from a woman in her twenties or thirties with active or convalescent COVID-19. Specimen: peripheral blood. The CDR3 DNA reads as TGTGCCAGCAGTCCAGGGGGCGGGGGAGAGACCCAGTACTTC. As protein: CASSPGGGGETQYF.